A single T cell receptor (beta chain) is shown here with its context. Profiled with immunoSEQ multiplex PCR; TCRdb holds only in-frame clones, not every one. The table records 45,000 to 60,000 clones, around 90% of them present only once. The data are from a study of T cell changes during pregnancy in multiple sclerosis. The V gene's germline CDR1 is MNHEY and CDR2 SVGAGI. V shed 8 bases and J shed 6 bases, with 13 bases lying between them. This CDR3 is 12 amino acids long. The chain combines TRBV6-5 with TRBJ1-2, with no clear D. The sample was CD4+ T cells from peripheral blood mononuclear cells, taken after pregnancy. This clonotype was obtained from a female donor in good health, enrolled as a control in a pregnancy study. The CDR3 DNA sequence: TGTGCCAGCCATGCTGCCGGGGATGGCTACACCTTC. This encodes CASHAAGDGYTF.